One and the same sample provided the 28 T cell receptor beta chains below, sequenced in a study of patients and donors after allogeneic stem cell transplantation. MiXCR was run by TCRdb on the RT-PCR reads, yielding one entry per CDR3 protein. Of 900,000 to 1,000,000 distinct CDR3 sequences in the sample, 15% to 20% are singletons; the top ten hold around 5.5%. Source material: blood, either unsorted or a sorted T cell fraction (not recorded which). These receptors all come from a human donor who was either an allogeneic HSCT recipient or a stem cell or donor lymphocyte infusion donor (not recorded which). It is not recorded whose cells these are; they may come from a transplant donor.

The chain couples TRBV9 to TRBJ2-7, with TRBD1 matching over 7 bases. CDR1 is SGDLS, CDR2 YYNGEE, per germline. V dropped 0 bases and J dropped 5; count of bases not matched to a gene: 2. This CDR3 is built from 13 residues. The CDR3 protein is CASSVDDRDEQYF. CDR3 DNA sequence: TGTGCCAGCAGCGTAGACGACAGGGACGAGCAGTACTTC.

The CDR3 spells CASSPWTGGAVEQYF. In DNA, the CDR3 is TGTGCCAGCAGCCCGTGGACAGGGGGCGCGGTCGAGCAGTACTTC. The chain combines TRBV9 with TRBJ2-7; 11 positions match TRBD1. The J segment lost 6 bases and the V segment lost 4 bases, leaving 9 bases of the junction unmatched. There are 15 residues in the CDR3. Per germline, CDR1 SGDLS and CDR2 YYNGEE.

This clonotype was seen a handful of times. The CDR3 sequence is CASSPSGTGGSYEQYF. The CDR3 bases are TGTGCCAGCAGCCCGTCCGGGACAGGGGGGTCCTACGAGCAGTACTTC. The rearrangement joins TRBV16 to TRBJ2-7; 11 nucleotides match TRBD1. Trimming at V came to 4 bases and at J to 1 base, leaving 6 bases not matched to a gene. Per the germline V gene, CDR1 is KGHSY and CDR2 is FQNENV. The CDR3 consists of 16 residues.

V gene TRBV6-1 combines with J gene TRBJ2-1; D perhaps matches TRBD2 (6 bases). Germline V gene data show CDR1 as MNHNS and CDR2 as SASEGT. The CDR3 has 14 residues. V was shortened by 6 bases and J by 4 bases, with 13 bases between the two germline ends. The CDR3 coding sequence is TGTGCCAGCAGGGCGGGGAAGGCGTACAATGAGCAGTTCTTC. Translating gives CASRAGKAYNEQFF.

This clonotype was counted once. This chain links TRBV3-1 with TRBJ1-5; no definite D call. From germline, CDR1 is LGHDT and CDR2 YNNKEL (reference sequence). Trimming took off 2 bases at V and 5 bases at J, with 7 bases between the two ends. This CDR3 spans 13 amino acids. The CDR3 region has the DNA TGTGCCAGCAGCCAACAGGCTTATCAGCCCCAGCATTTT. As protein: CASSQQAYQPQHF.

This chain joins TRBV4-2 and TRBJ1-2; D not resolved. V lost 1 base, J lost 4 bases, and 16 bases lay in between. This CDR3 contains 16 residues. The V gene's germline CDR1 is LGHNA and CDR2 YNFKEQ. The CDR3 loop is CASSQGRREVIYGYTF. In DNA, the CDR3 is TGTGCCAGCAGCCAAGGGAGAAGAGAGGTAATCTATGGCTACACCTTC.

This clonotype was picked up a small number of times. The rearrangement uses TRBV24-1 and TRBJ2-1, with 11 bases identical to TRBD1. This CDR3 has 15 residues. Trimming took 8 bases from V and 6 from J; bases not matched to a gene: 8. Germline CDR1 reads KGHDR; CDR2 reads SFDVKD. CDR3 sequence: CATNLGDRGINEQFF. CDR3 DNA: TGTGCCACCAACCTAGGGGACAGGGGGATCAATGAGCAGTTCTTC.

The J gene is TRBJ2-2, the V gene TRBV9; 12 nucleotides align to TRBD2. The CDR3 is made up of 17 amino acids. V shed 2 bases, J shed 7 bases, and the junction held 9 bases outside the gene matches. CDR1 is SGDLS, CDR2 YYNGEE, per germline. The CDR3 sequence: CASSVTSGSKAIGELFF. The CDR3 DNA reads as TGTGCCAGCAGCGTGACTAGCGGGAGTAAGGCGATCGGGGAGCTGTTTTTT.

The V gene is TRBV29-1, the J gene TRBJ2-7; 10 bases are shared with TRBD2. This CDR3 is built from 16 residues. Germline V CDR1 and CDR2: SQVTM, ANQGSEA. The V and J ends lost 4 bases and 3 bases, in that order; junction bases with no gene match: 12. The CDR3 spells CSVASGGARGNYEQYF. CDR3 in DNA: TGCAGCGTTGCGAGCGGGGGGGCCCGGGGAAACTACGAGCAGTACTTC.

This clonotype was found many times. Here the CDR3 DNA reads TGCAGTGCTAGAGATGAGGGATCGCCATACTCACCCCTCCACTTT. This translates into CSARDEGSPYSPLHF. V gene TRBV20-1 combines with J gene TRBJ1-6; D ambiguous. Germline CDR1 is DFQATT and CDR2 is SNEGSKA (reference sequence). CDR3 length equals 15 residues. The V and J ends lost 0 bases and 10 bases respectively, with 16 bases between them.

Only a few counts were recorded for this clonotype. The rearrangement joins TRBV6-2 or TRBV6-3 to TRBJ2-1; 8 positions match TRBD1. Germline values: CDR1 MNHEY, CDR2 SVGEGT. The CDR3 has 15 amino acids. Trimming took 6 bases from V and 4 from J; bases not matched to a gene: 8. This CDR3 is CASRSTGALYNEQFF. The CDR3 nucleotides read TGTGCCAGCAGGTCGACAGGGGCTCTATACAATGAGCAGTTCTTC.

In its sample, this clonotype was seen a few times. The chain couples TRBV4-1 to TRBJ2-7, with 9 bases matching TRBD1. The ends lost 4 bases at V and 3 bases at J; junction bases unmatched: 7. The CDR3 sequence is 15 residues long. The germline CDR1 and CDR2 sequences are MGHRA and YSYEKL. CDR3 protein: CASSLYSGQGYEQYF. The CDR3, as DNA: TGCGCCAGCAGCCTGTATTCGGGACAGGGCTACGAGCAGTACTTC.

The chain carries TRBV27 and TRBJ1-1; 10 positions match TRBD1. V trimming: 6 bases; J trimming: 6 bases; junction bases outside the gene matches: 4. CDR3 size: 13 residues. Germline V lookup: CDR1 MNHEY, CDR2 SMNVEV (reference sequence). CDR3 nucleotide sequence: TGTGCCAGCAGAAGACAGGGGGCGGCTGAAGCTTTCTTT. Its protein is CASRRQGAAEAFF.

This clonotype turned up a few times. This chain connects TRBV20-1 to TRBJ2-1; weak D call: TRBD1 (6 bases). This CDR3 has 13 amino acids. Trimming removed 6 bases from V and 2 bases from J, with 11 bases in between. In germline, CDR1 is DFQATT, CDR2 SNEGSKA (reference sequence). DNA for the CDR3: TGCAGTGCAACAGGGTTCGCCTACAATGAGCAGTTCTTC. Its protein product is CSATGFAYNEQFF.

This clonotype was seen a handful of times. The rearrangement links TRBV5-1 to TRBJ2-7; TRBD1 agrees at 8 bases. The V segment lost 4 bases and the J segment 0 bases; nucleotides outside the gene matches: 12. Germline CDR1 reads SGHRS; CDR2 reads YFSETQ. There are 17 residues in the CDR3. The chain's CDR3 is CASSARTGRKSSYEQYF. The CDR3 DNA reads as TGCGCCAGCAGCGCCCGGACAGGGCGGAAAAGCTCCTACGAGCAGTACTTC.

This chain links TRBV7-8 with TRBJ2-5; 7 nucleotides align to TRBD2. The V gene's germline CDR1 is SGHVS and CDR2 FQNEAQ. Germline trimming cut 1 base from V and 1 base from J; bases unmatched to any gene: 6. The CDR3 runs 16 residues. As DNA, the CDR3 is TGTGCCAGCAGCTTAGACCCTAGCGGCCTCCAAGAGACCCAGTACTTC. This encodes CASSLDPSGLQETQYF.

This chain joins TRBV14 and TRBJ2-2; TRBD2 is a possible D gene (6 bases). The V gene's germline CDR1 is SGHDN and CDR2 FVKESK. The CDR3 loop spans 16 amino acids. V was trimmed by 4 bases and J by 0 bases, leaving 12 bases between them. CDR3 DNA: TGTGCCAGCAGCCCCAACGGAGGGACGAACACCGGGGAGCTGTTTTTT. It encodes CASSPNGGTNTGELFF.

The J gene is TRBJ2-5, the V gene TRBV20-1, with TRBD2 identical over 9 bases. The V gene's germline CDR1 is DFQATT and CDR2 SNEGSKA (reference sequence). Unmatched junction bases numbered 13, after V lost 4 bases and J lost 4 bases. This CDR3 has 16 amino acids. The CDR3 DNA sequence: TGCAGTGCTACCTTCTCCCCCAGCGGGAGGCGAGAGACCCAGTACTTC. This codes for CSATFSPSGRRETQYF.

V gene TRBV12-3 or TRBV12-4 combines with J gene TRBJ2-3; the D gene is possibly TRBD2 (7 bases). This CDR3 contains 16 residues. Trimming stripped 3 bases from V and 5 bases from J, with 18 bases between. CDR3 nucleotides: TGTGCCAGCAGTTTGCCCCTGGGGGGGCGGGTAGATACGCAGTATTTT. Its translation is CASSLPLGGRVDTQYF.

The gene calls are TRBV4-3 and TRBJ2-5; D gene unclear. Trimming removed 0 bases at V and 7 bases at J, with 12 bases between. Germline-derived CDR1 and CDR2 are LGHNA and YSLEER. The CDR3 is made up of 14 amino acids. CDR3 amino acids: CASSQDARLGTQYF. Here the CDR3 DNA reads TGCGCCAGCAGCCAAGATGCCCGATTGGGGACCCAGTACTTC.

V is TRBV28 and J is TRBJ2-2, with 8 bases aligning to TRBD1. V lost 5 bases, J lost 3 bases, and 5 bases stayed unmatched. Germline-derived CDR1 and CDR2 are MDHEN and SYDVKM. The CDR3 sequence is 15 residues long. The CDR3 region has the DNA TGTGCCAGCAGTCCCCACAGGGGGTACACCGGGGAGCTGTTTTTT. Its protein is CASSPHRGYTGELFF.

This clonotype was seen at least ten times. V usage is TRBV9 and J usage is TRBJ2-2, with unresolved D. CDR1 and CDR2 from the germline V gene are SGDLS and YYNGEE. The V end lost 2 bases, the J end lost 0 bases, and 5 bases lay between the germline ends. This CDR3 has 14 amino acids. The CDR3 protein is CASSVYANTGELFF. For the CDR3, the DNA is TGTGCCAGCAGCGTCTACGCGAACACCGGGGAGCTGTTTTTT.

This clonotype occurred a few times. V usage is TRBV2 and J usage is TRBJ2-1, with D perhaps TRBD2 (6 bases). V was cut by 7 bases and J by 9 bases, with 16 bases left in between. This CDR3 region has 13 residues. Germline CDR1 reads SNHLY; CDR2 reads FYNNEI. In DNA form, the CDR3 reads TGTGCCAGCACGAGGGGACTTTTCTCTGAGCAGTTCTTC. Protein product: CASTRGLFSEQFF.

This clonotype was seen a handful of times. The CDR3 DNA follows: TGTGCCATCATACAAAGTCAACAGGGGAACACTGAAGCTTTCTTT. This sequence encodes CAIIQSQQGNTEAFF. The chain employs TRBV28 and TRBJ1-1, with TRBD1 as a possible D gene (6 bases). This CDR3 has 15 residues. Trimming shortened V by 10 bases and J by 1 base, and 19 bases separated the two germline ends. Germline CDR1 reads MDHEN; CDR2 reads SYDVKM.

The CDR3 loop is CASSLVSRGAKYTDTQYF. The CDR3 coding sequence is TGTGCCAGCAGCTTAGTATCCCGGGGCGCCAAATACACAGATACGCAGTATTTT. The chain uses TRBV13 and TRBJ2-3; the D call may be TRBD1 or TRBD2 (5 bases each). The CDR3 runs 18 residues. Trimming shortened V by 1 base and J by 2 bases, and 19 bases separated the two germline ends. Germline CDR1 is PRHDT and CDR2 is FYEKMQ (reference sequence).

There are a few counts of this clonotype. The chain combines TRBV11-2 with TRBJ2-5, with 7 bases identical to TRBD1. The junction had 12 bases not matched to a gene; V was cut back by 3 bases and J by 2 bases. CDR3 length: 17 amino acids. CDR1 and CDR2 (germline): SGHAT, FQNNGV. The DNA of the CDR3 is TGTGCCAGCAGCTTTCCCCCGACAGGGACGGATCAAGAGACCCAGTACTTC. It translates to CASSFPPTGTDQETQYF.

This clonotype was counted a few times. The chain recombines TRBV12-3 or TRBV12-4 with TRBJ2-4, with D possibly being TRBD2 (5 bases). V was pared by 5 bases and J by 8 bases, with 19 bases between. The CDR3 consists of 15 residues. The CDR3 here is CASSNPGNTVDIQYF. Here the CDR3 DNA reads TGTGCCAGCAGTAACCCCGGGAACACGGTGGACATTCAGTACTTC.

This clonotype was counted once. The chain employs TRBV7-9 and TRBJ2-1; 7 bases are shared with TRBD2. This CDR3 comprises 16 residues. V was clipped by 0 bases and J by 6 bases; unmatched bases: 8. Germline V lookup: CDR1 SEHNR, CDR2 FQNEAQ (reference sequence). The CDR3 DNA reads TGTGCCAGCAGCTTAGCGCCCTCGGTAGCGGGCAATGAGCAGTTCTTC. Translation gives CASSLAPSVAGNEQFF.